This T cell receptor beta chain derives from a study of T-cell reconstitution after alpha-beta-depleted transplantation in children. A TCRbeta library incorporating unique molecular identifiers was prepared. Using its own MiXCR run on the PCR reads, TCRdb lists one record per CDR3 protein. The sample yields under 450,000 distinct CDR3 sequences, around 15% seen once. Note on this clonotype: The antigen remains undetermined.

Study-wide points: T-cell numbers and diversity one year post-transplant derived largely from freshly generated T cells.

The CDR3 sequence is 14 residues long. Germline V CDR1 and CDR2: DFQATT, SNEGSKA (reference sequence). The V gene lost 6 bases and the J gene lost 4 bases, with 17 bases spanning the gap. The origin of this receptor is a boy under three years old who had a stem cell transplant for Wiskott-Aldrich syndrome, so the T cells may come from the graft donor. Sample: PBMCs, mostly from graft donor cells, taken 360 days after TCRalphabeta/CD19-depleted stem cell transplant. This chain joins TRBV20-1 and TRBJ2-3; the D gene is possibly TRBD1 (5 bases). DNA of the CDR3: TGCAGTGCACCAAAGGCAGGGATGGCAGATACGCAGTATTTT. Amino acids: CSAPKAGMADTQYF.